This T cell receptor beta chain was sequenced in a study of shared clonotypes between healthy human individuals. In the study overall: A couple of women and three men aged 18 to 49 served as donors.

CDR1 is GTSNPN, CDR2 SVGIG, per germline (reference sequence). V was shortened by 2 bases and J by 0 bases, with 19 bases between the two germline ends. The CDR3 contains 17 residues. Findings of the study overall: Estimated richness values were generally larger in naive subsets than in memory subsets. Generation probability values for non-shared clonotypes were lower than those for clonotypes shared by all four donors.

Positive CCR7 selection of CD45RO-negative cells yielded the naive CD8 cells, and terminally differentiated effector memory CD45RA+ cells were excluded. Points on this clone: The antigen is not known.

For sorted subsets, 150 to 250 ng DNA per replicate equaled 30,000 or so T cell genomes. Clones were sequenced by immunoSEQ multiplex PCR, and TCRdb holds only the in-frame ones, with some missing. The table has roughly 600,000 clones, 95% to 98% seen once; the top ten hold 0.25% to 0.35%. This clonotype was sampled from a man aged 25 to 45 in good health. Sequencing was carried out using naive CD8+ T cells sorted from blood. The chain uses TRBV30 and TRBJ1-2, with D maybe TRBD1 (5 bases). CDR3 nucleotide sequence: TGTGCCTGGAGTTCGGGGTTGTGGGGCGAAGCTAACTATGGCTACACCTTC. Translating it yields CAWSSGLWGEANYGYTF. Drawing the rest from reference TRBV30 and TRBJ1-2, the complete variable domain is SQTIHQWPATLVQPVGSPLSLECTVEGTSNPNLYWYRQAAGRGLQLLFYSVGIGQISSEVPQNLSASRPQDRQFILSSKKLLLSDSGFYLCAWSSGLWGEANYGYTFGSGTRLTVV.